Listed here is a single TCR beta chain. In the original processing: By means of reference gene primer amplification, nucleated cell counts were estimated. Generated by immunoSEQ multiplex PCR, the TCRdb table keeps only in-frame clones and is missing some. V, J and clone size were drawn from that table, and D and trimming were deduced from the DNA. The sample holds 200,000 to 250,000 clones; around 80% are singletons and the top ten take 1.4%. V lost 4 bases to trimming and J lost 3 bases, with 11 bases between them. The germline V gene encodes CDR1 SGHRS and CDR2 YFSETQ. This CDR3 has 13 residues. This sample was included in a study of blood T cell repertoires in COVID-19. Turning to the study itself: Sources were T cells, B-cell-depleted T cells, or PBMCs; the material itself was cDNA or gDNA.

Sequences were obtained from peripheral blood. This sequence originates from a woman between 35 and 50 years old who had recovered from COVID-19. The rearrangement joins TRBV5-1 to TRBJ2-7; D unresolved. The CDR3 sequence: CASSGTIGYEQYF. DNA of the CDR3: TGCGCCAGCAGCGGTACAATTGGCTACGAGCAGTACTTC.